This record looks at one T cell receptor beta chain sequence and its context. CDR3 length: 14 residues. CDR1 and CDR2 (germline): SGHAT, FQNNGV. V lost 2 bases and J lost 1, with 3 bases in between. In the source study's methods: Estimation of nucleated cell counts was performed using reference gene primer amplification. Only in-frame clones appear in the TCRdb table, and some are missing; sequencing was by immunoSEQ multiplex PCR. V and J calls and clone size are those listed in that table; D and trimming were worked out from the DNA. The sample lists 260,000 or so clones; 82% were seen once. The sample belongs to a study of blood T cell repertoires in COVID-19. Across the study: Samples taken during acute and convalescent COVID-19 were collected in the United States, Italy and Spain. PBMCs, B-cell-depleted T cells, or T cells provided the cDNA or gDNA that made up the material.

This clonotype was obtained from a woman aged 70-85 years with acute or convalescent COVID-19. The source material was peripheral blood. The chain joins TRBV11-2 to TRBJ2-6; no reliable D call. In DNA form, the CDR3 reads TGTGCCAGCAGCTTACGTTCTGGGGCCAACGTCCTGACTTTC. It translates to CASSLRSGANVLTF.